This T cell receptor beta chain is from a study of shared clonotypes between healthy human individuals. Study details: The plates for each donor numbered three CD4 naive, three CD4 memory, two CD8 naive and one CD8 memory.

Over several immunoSEQ plates, each subset's genomic DNA was distributed in even portions. Some clones are missing from TCRdb's copy, which holds only in-frame ones; the method was immunoSEQ multiplex PCR. The repertoire holds approximately 2,000,000 clones, around 93% seen once, with 0.37% in the top ten. Caucasian adults residing in Nashville, Tennessee made up all the donors. The CDR3 covers 15 residues. Germline V lookup: CDR1 SGHTA, CDR2 FQGNSA. V was cut by 2 bases and J by 3 bases, with 14 bases left in between. Study-wide results and caveats: Non-shared clonotypes displayed generation probabilities falling below those of clonotypes present in all four donors.

About this clone itself: Its antigen is unidentified.

The V call is TRBV7-2, the J call TRBJ2-7; perhaps TRBD2 as D (5 bases). Sequenced input: naive CD4+ T cells from PBMCs. Subset of the sample: CD45RA+ positively selected. The sequence was obtained from a man between 18 and 35 years old in good health. Some clones in this sample may be carry-over from other donors' samples. This CDR3 reads CASSLSLAGGYEQYF. The CDR3 nucleotides read TGTGCCAGCAGCTTAAGTCTGGCAGGAGGCTACGAGCAGTACTTC.